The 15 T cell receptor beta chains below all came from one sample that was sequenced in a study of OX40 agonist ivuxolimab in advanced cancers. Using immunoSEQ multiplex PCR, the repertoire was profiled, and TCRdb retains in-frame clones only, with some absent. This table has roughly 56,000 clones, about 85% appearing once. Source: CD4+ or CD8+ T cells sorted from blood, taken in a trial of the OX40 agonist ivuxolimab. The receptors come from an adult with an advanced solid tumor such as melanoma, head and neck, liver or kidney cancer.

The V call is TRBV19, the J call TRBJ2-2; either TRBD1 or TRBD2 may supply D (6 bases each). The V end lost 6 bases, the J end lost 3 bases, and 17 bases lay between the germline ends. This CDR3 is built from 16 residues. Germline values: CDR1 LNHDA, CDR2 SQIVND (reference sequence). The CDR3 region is CASRGGPSGDTGELFF. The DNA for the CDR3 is TGTGCCAGTAGAGGGGGACCCTCGGGAGACACCGGGGAGCTGTTTTTT.

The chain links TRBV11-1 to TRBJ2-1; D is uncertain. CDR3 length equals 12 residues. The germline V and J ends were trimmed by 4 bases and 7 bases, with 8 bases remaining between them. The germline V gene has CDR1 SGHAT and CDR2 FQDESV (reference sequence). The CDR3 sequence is CASSSVGNEQFF. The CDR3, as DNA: TGTGCCAGCAGCTCGGTCGGTAATGAGCAGTTCTTC.

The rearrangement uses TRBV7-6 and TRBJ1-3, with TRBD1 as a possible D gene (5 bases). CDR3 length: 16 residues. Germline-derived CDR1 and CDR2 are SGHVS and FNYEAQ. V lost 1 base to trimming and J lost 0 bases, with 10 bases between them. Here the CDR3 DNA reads TGTGCCAGCAGCTTAGTTGCGGACAACTCTGGAAACACCATATATTTT. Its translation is CASSLVADNSGNTIYF.

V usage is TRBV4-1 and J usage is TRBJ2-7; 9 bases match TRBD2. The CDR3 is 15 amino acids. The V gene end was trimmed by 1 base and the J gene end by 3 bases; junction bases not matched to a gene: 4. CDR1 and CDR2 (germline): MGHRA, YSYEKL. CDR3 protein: CASSQVAGELYEQYF. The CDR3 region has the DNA TGCGCCAGCAGCCAAGTAGCGGGAGAGCTCTACGAGCAGTACTTC.

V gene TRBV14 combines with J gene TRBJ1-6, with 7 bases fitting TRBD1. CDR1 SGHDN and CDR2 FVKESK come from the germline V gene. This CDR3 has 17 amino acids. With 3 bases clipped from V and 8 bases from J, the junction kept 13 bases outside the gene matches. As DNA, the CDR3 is TGTGCCAGCAGCCAGTTCCATTCGACAGGGATGGATTCACCCCTCCACTTT. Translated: CASSQFHSTGMDSPLHF.

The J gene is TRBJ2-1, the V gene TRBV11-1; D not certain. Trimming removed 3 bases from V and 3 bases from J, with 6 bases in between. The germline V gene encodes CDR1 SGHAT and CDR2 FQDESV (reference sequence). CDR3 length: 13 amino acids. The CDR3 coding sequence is TGTGCCAGCAGCTTTAGCAGCTACAATGAGCAGTTCTTC. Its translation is CASSFSSYNEQFF.

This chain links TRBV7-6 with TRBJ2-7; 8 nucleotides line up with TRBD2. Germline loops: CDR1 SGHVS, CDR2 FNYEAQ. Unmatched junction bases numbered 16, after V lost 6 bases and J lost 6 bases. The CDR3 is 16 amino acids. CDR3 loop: CASREISGSGSAEQYF. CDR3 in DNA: TGTGCCAGCAGAGAGATAAGCGGGAGCGGCTCTGCCGAGCAGTACTTC.

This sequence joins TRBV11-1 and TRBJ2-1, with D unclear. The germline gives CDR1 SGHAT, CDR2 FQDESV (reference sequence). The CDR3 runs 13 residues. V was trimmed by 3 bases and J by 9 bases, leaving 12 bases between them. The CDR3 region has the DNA TGTGCCAGCAGCTTTTTATCTTGGAGTGAGCAGTTCTTC. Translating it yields CASSFLSWSEQFF. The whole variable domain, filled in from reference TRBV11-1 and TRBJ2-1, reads EAEVAQSPRYKITEKSQAVAFWCDPISGHATLYWYRQILGQGPELLVQFQDESVVDDSQLPKDRFSAERLKGVDSTLKIQPAELGDSAMYLCASSFLSWSEQFFGPGTRLTVL.

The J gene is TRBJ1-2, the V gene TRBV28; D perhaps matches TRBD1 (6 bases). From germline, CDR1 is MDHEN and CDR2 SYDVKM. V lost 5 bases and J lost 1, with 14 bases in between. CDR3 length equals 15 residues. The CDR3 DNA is TGTGCCAGCAGTGGACCAGGACAGAATAACTATGGCTACACCTTC. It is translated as CASSGPGQNNYGYTF.

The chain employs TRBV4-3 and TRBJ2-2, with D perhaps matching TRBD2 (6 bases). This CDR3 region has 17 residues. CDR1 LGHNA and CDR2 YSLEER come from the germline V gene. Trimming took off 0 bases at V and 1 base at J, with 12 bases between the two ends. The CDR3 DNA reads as TGCGCCAGCAGCCAAGACGGAGCGGGCCGGAACACCGGGGAGCTGTTTTTT. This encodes CASSQDGAGRNTGELFF.

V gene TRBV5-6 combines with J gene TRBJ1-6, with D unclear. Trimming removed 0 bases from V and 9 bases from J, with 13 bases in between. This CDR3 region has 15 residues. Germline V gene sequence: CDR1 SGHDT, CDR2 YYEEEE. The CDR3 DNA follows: TGTGCCAGCAGCTTGGCCCCAACAGATGGTTCACCCCTCCACTTT. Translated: CASSLAPTDGSPLHF.

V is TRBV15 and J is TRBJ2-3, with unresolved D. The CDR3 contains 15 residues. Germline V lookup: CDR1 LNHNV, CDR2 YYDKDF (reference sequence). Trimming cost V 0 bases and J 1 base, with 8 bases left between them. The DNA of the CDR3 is TGTGCCACCAGCAGAGAAGAGATCGGCACAGATACGCAGTATTTT. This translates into CATSREEIGTDTQYF.

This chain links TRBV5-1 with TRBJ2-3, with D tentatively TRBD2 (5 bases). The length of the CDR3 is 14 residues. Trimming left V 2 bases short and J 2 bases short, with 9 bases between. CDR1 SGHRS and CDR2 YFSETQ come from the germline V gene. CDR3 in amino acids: CASSFGGLTDTQYF. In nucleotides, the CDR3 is TGCGCCAGCAGCTTCGGCGGGCTCACAGATACGCAGTATTTT.

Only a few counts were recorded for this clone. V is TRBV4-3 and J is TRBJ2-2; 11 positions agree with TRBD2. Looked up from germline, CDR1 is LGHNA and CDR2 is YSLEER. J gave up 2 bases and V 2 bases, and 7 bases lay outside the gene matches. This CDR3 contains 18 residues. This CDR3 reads CASSQNLAGGPNTGELFF. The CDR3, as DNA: TGCGCCAGCAGCCAAAATTTAGCGGGAGGGCCCAACACCGGGGAGCTGTTTTTT.

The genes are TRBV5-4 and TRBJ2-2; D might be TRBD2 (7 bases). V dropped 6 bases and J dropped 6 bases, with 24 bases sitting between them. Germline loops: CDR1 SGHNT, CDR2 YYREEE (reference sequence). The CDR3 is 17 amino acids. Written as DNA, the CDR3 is TGTGCCAGCACCCCCGAGTTAGGGGGAGGGGCAGCCGGGGAGCTGTTTTTT. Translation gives CASTPELGGGAAGELFF.